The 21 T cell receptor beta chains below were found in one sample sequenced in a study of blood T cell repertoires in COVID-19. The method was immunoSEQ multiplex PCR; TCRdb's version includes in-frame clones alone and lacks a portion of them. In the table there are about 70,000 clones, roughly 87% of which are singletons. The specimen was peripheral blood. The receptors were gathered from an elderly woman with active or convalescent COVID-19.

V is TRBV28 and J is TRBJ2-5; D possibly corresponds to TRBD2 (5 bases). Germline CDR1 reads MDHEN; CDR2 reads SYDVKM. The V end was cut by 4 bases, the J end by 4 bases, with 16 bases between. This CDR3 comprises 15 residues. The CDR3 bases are TGTGCCAGCAGTTCGGGATCGCGGAGGCTAGAGACCCAGTACTTC. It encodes CASSSGSRRLETQYF.

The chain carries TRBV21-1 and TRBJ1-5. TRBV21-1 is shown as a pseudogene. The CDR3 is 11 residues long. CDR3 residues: CASSKPQPQHF. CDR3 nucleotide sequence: TGTGCCAGTTCCAAGCCCCAGCCCCAGCATTTT.

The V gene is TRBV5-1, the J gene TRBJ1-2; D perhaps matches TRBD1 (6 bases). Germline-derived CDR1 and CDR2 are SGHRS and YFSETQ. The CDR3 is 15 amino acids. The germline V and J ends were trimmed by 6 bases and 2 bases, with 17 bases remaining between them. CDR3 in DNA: TGCGCCAGCAACCGGGTAGCAGGGGCGAACTATGGCTACACCTTC. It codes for CASNRVAGANYGYTF.

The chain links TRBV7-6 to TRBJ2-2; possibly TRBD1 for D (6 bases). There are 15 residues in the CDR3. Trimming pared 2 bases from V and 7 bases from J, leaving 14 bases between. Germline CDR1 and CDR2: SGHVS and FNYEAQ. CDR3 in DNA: TGTGCCAGCAGCTTAAACTCGTGGGGGCACGGGGAGCTGTTTTTT. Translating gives CASSLNSWGHGELFF.

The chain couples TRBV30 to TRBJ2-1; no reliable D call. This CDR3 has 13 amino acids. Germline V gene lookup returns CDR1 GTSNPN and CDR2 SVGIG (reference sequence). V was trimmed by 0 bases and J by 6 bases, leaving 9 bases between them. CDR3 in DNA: TGTGCCTGGAGTGTACACCAAATCAATGAGCAGTTCTTC. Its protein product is CAWSVHQINEQFF.

This CDR3 is CAWSVRQGLGYGYTF. CDR3 in DNA: TGTGCCTGGAGTGTTAGACAGGGATTAGGCTATGGCTACACCTTC. The chain couples TRBV30 to TRBJ1-2; 7 positions agree with TRBD1. The CDR3 sequence is 15 residues long. V gave up 0 bases and J gave up 4 bases; unmatched junction bases: 8. The germline V gene has CDR1 GTSNPN and CDR2 SVGIG (reference sequence).

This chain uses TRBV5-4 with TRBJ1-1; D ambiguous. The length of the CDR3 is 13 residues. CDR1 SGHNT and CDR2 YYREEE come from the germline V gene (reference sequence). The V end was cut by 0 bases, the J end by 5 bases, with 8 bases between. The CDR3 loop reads CASSLVQETEAFF. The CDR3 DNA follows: TGTGCCAGCAGCTTGGTACAAGAAACTGAAGCTTTCTTT.

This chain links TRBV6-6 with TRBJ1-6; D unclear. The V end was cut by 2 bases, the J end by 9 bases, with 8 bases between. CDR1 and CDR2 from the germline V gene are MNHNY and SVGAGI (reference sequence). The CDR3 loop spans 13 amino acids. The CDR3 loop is CASSYERVSPLHF. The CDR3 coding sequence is TGTGCCAGCAGTTACGAGCGGGTTTCACCCCTCCACTTT.

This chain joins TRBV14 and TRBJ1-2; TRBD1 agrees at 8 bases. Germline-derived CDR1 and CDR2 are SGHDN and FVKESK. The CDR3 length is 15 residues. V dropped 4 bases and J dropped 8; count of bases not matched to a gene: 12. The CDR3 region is CASSRATGTGGGYTF. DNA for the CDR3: TGTGCCAGCAGCCGCGCTACGGGGACAGGAGGAGGCTACACCTTC.

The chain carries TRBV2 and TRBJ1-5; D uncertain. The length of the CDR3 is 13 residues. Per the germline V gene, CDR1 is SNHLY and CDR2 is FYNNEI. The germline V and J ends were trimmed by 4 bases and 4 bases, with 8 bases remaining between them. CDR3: CASSVTANQPQHF. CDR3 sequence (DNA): TGTGCCAGCAGTGTGACTGCGAATCAGCCCCAGCATTTT.

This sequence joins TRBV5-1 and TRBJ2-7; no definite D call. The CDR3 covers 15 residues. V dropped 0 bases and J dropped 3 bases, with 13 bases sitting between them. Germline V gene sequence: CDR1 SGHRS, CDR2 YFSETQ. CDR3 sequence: CASSLDAPSYYEQYF. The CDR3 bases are TGCGCCAGCAGCTTGGACGCCCCGAGCTACTACGAGCAGTACTTC.

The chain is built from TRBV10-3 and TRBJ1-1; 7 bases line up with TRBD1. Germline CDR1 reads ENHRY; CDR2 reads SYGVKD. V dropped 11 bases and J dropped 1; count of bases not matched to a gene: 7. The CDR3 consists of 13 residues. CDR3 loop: CAAAGTENTEAFF. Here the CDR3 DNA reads TGTGCCGCAGCCGGGACAGAGAACACTGAAGCTTTCTTT.

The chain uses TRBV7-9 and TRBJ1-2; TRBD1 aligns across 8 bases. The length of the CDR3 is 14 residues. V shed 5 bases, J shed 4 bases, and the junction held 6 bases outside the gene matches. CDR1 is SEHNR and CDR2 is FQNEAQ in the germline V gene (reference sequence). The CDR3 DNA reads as TGTGCCAGCAGCATAGGACAGGGCGTCTATGGCTACACCTTC. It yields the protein CASSIGQGVYGYTF.

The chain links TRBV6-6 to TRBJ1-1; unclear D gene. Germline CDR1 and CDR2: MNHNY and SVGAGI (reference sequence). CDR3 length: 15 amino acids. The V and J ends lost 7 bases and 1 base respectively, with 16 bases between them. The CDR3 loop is CASTDGVFWNTEAFF. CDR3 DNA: TGTGCCAGCACCGACGGGGTTTTCTGGAACACTGAAGCTTTCTTT.

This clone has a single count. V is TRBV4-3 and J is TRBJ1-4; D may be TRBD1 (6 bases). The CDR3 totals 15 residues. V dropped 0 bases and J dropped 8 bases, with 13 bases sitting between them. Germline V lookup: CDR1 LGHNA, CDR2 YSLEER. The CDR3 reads CASSQDRRTAEKLFF. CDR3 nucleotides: TGCGCCAGCAGCCAAGACCGCCGGACAGCCGAAAAACTGTTTTTT.

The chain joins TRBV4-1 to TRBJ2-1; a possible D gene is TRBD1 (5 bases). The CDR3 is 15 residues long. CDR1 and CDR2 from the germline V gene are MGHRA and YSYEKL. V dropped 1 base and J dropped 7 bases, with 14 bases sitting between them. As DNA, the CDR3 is TGCGCCAGCAGCCAAGTGTTCCTATCAGGGAATGAGCAGTTCTTC. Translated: CASSQVFLSGNEQFF.

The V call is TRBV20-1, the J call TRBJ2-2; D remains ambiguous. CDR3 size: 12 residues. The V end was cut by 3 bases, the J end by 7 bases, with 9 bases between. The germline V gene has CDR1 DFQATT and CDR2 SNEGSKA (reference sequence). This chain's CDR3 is CSASHLGGELFF. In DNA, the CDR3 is TGCAGTGCTAGTCATCTAGGCGGGGAGCTGTTTTTT.

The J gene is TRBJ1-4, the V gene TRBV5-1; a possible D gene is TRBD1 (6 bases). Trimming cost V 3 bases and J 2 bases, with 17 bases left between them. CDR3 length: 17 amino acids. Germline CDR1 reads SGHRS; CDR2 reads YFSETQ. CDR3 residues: CASSSETIQGTNEKLFF. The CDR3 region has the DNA TGCGCCAGCAGCTCCGAGACCATACAGGGTACTAATGAAAAACTGTTTTTT. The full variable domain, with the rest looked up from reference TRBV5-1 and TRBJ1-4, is KAGVTQTPRYLIKTRGQQVTLSCSPISGHRSVSWYQQTPGQGLQFLFEYFSETQRNKGNFPGRFSGRQFSNSRSEMNVSTLELGDSALYLCASSSETIQGTNEKLFFGSGTQLSVL.

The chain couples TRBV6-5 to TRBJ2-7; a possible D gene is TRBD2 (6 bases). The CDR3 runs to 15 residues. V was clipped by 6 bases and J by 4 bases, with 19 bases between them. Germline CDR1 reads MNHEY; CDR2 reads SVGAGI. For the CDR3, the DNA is TGTGCCAGCAGAGCGAACTGGAGGGAAGGGTACGAGCAGTACTTC. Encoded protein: CASRANWREGYEQYF.

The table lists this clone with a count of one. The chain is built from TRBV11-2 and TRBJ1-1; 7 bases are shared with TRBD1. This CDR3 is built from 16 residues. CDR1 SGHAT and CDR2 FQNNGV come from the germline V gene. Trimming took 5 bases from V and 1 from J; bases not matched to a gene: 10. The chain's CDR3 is CASSQNRGLKNTEAFF. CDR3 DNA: TGTGCCAGCAGCCAAAACAGGGGCTTGAAGAACACTGAAGCTTTCTTT.

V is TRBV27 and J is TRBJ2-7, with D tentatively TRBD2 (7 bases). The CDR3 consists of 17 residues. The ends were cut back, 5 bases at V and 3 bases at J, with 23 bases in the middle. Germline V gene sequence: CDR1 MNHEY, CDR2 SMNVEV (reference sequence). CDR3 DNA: TGTGCCAGCAGTGACGGAAGGGACTACGAGGGGGTCTACGAGCAGTACTTC. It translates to CASSDGRDYEGVYEQYF.